This TCR beta chain came from a study of blood T cell repertoires in COVID-19. Study information: From T cells, B-cell-depleted T cells, or PBMCs came the material, which was cDNA or gDNA.

V lost 3 bases, J lost 5 bases, and 6 bases stayed unmatched. The length of the CDR3 is 15 residues. Germline lookup yields CDR1 MDHEN and CDR2 SYDVKM. TCRdb's table, derived via immunoSEQ multiplex PCR, lists solely in-frame clones and lacks some. The sample shows 75,000 to 100,000 clones, 82% of them seen only once. The receptor comes from a man aged 45-60 years with active or convalescent COVID-19. The chain couples TRBV28 to TRBJ1-4, with TRBD1 matching over 7 bases. The sample taken for sequencing was peripheral blood. Written as DNA, the CDR3 is TGTGCCAGCAGTTTTCCGACAGGGTCCAATGAAAAACTGTTTTTT. It encodes CASSFPTGSNEKLFF.